Listed here are 8 T cell receptor beta chains from one sample, sequenced in a study of PD-1 blockade in classical Hodgkin lymphoma. Profiled with immunoSEQ multiplex PCR; TCRdb holds only in-frame clones, not every one. The table has roughly 90,000 clones, roughly four fifths seen once. There was relapse after autologous stem cell transplantation in every patient, and there was variation in brentuximab vedotin exposure. This specimen consisted of peripheral blood mononuclear cells (PBMCs), obtained before the second cycle of nivolumab. The origin of the receptors is a human donor with classical Hodgkin lymphoma.

The chain recombines TRBV7-9 with TRBJ2-1; 7 bases match TRBD2. V shed 4 bases, J shed 6 bases, and the junction held 9 bases outside the gene matches. This CDR3 contains 15 residues. Germline V CDR1 and CDR2: SEHNR, FQNEAQ (reference sequence). The CDR3 DNA is TGTGCCAGCAGCTCCCCGGGACTAACTTCCAATGAGCAGTTCTTC. Encoded protein: CASSSPGLTSNEQFF.

The rearrangement links TRBV5-1 to TRBJ2-5; no definite D call. Looked up from germline, CDR1 is SGHRS and CDR2 is YFSETQ. The V and J ends lost 4 bases and 3 bases respectively, with 13 bases between them. This CDR3 is 14 amino acids long. The CDR3 bases are TGCGCCAGCAGCCCCCGGGCCGGAGAAGAGACCCAGTACTTC. Its translation: CASSPRAGEETQYF.

The V and J genes are TRBV5-4 and TRBJ2-7; the match to TRBD2 covers 11 bases. CDR1 and CDR2 from the germline V gene are SGHNT and YYREEE (reference sequence). V shed 4 bases and J 1 base; nucleotides not matched to a gene: 4. The CDR3 totals 15 residues. The CDR3 protein is CASSRGLAESYEQYF. The CDR3, as DNA: TGTGCCAGCAGCCGGGGACTAGCGGAATCCTACGAGCAGTACTTC.

This clone was recorded only once. V and J are TRBV6-1 and TRBJ2-2; the D gene is possibly TRBD1 (5 bases). The CDR3 spans 15 residues. CDR1 is MNHNS, CDR2 SASEGT, per germline. V lost 6 bases, J lost 2 bases, and 13 bases lay in between. The CDR3 region is CASREAGLNTGELFF. The CDR3 bases are TGTGCCAGCAGAGAGGCAGGGCTTAACACCGGGGAGCTGTTTTTT.

This chain uses TRBV5-1 with TRBJ2-3; 7 nucleotides line up with TRBD1. The length of the CDR3 is 14 residues. With V trimmed by 4 bases and J by 2 bases, 4 bases remained unmatched. Germline V lookup: CDR1 SGHRS, CDR2 YFSETQ. The CDR3, as DNA: TGCGCCAGCAGCCCCGGGACAGCCACAGATACGCAGTATTTT. Its protein is CASSPGTATDTQYF.

This clone occurred once. The chain links TRBV18 to TRBJ2-6, with 9 bases identical to TRBD1. Germline CDR1 reads KGHSH; CDR2 reads LQKENI. The CDR3 contains 15 residues. V lost 7 bases, J lost 1 base, and 2 bases stayed unmatched. Here the CDR3 DNA reads TGTGCCAGCTTGGGACAGGGATCTGGGGCCAACGTCCTGACTTTC. Its protein product is CASLGQGSGANVLTF.

This clone was picked up one time. This chain joins TRBV10-3 and TRBJ2-1; D might be TRBD1 (6 bases). CDR1 and CDR2 from the germline V gene are ENHRY and SYGVKD. Trimming shortened V by 3 bases and J by 8 bases, and 11 bases separated the two germline ends. This CDR3 spans 13 amino acids. CDR3 amino acids: CAISDLQGDEQFF. CDR3 coding DNA: TGTGCCATCAGTGATCTACAGGGCGATGAGCAGTTCTTC.

The chain employs TRBV5-5 and TRBJ2-7; 11 nucleotides agree with TRBD1. The CDR3 extends over 16 amino acids. Germline loops: CDR1 SGHKS, CDR2 YYEKEE (reference sequence). V was clipped by 1 base and J by 6 bases; unmatched bases: 9. CDR3 coding DNA: TGTGCCAGCAGCTTGTTGCCGGGACAGGGGGTAGGCGAGCAGTACTTC. This sequence encodes CASSLLPGQGVGEQYF.